The 14 T cell receptor beta chains in this list originate from one sample, sequenced in a study of T cell repertoires in cytomegalovirus infection. MiXCR, run by TCRdb on the reads, gives a single entry per CDR3 protein. The sample gives 300,000 to 400,000 distinct CDR3 sequences, around 18% of which show up once; less than 9.5% is in the top ten. What was sequenced was PBMCs. These receptor sequences come from a human donor in good health (CMV status not recorded). Some clones in this sample may be carry-over from other donors' samples.

This clonotype was seen repeatedly, ten times or more. This sequence joins TRBV7-2 and TRBJ2-7; 7 bases are shared with TRBD1. CDR3 length equals 15 residues. CDR1 is SGHTA and CDR2 is FQGNSA in the germline V gene. The junction had 6 bases not matched to a gene; V was cut back by 1 base and J by 3 bases. This CDR3 is CASSLVAGGSYEQYF. DNA of the CDR3: TGTGCCAGCAGCTTAGTGGCAGGGGGAAGCTACGAGCAGTACTTC.

V and J are TRBV4-3 and TRBJ2-1, with 12 bases matching TRBD2. Germline CDR1 is LGHNA and CDR2 is YSLEER. Unmatched junction bases numbered 4, after V lost 2 bases and J lost 2 bases. There are 17 residues in the CDR3. The CDR3 DNA sequence: TGCGCCAGCAGCCAACTAGCGGGAGGGGAACCCTACAATGAGCAGTTCTTC. It codes for CASSQLAGGEPYNEQFF.

Many counts were recorded for this clonotype. V and J are TRBV7-9 and TRBJ1-1; D is unresolved. From germline, CDR1 is SEHNR and CDR2 FQNEAQ (reference sequence). The length of the CDR3 is 11 residues. The CDR3 DNA sequence: TGTGTCACAAACTTGAACACTGAAGCTTTCTTT. Protein product: CVTNLNTEAFF.

This clonotype was seen at least ten times. CDR3 sequence (DNA): TGTGCCAGCAGACCGACGGTATTGAACACTGAAGCTTTCTTT. Protein sequence: CASRPTVLNTEAFF. V gene TRBV6-1 combines with J gene TRBJ1-1; D not certain. Between the trimmed V and J ends, which lost 6 bases and 0 bases, there was a span of 11 bases. The CDR3 loop spans 14 amino acids. Germline assignment: CDR1 MNHNS and CDR2 SASEGT.

This rearrangement joins TRBV11-2 to TRBJ1-1; D possibly corresponds to TRBD1 (6 bases). Germline loops: CDR1 SGHAT, CDR2 FQNNGV. V was clipped by 5 bases and J by 2 bases, with 15 bases between them. This CDR3 comprises 15 residues. Written as DNA, the CDR3 is TGTGCCAGCAGCACCCCACAGGGAAGAAACACTGAAGCTTTCTTT. As protein: CASSTPQGRNTEAFF.

This clonotype has a count of ten or more. J is TRBJ2-5 and V is TRBV7-2, with D perhaps matching TRBD2 (7 bases). The CDR3 has 15 amino acids. The V gene lost 1 base and the J gene lost 5 bases, with 14 bases spanning the gap. Germline assignment: CDR1 SGHTA and CDR2 FQGNSA. DNA of the CDR3: TGTGCCAGCAGCTTAGTATGGTCGGGGGGCGAGACCCAGTACTTC. Amino acid sequence: CASSLVWSGGETQYF.

The V call is TRBV5-1, the J call TRBJ1-6; 7 bases line up with TRBD1. Germline loops: CDR1 SGHRS, CDR2 YFSETQ. With V trimmed by 0 bases and J by 6 bases, 6 bases remained unmatched. The CDR3 is 16 amino acids. The CDR3, as DNA: TGCGCCAGCAGCTTGGGACAGGGCTCGACTAATTCACCCCTCCACTTT. Translated, it gives CASSLGQGSTNSPLHF.

This clonotype was seen a handful of times. The chain employs TRBV20-1 and TRBJ2-3; TRBD2 matches 7 bases. Germline trimming cut 3 bases from V and 4 bases from J; bases unmatched to any gene: 7. The CDR3 contains 14 residues. CDR1 and CDR2 from the germline V gene are DFQATT and SNEGSKA (reference sequence). CDR3 bases: TGCAGTGCTAGCGTAGGCCGGGGGGCAGATACGCAGTATTTT. This codes for CSASVGRGADTQYF.

This clonotype was seen more than once but under ten times. The V gene is TRBV7-9, the J gene TRBJ2-5; D unclear. The germline V and J ends were trimmed by 5 bases and 4 bases, with 14 bases remaining between them. The CDR3 has 14 amino acids. Looked up from germline, CDR1 is SEHNR and CDR2 is FQNEAQ (reference sequence). Here the CDR3 reads CASSPVVRLETQYF. In DNA form, the CDR3 reads TGTGCCAGCAGCCCAGTGGTCAGATTAGAGACCCAGTACTTC.

This clonotype was detected ten times or more. This chain uses TRBV4-1 with TRBJ2-1; possible D gene TRBD2, 6 bases. Between the trimmed V and J ends, which lost 3 bases and 6 bases, there was a span of 15 bases. CDR3 length equals 15 residues. Germline CDR1 reads MGHRA; CDR2 reads YSYEKL. CDR3 sequence: CASSHRLVVGNEQFF. The CDR3 DNA sequence: TGCGCCAGCAGCCACCGACTAGTGGTGGGCAATGAGCAGTTCTTC.

The chain has TRBV20-1 and TRBJ1-2; 8 bases fit TRBD1. Germline trimming cut 2 bases from V and 4 bases from J; bases unmatched to any gene: 6. In germline, CDR1 is DFQATT, CDR2 SNEGSKA (reference sequence). The CDR3 contains 14 residues. The CDR3 is CSARPPTGVYGYTF. The CDR3 DNA is TGCAGTGCTAGACCTCCGACAGGGGTCTATGGCTACACCTTC.

A word on this clonotype: A much larger clone lies one base from this, so it may be a read error. The chain links TRBV6-6 to TRBJ1-2, with D unresolved. V gave up 5 bases and J gave up 7 bases, with 17 bases separating them. The germline V gene encodes CDR1 MNHNY and CDR2 SVGAGI (reference sequence). There are 14 residues in the CDR3. The CDR3 spells CASSLQPERVGYTF. As DNA, the CDR3 is TGTGCCAGCAGTCTCCAACCTGAACGGGTTGGCTACACCTTC.

This sequence joins TRBV19 and TRBJ2-1; the match to TRBD2 covers 7 bases. Per the germline V gene, CDR1 is LNHDA and CDR2 is SQIVND (reference sequence). Unmatched junction bases numbered 8, after V lost 5 bases and J lost 10 bases. The CDR3 spans 13 residues. The CDR3: CASSVQPAGEQFF. In DNA form, the CDR3 reads TGTGCCAGTAGTGTTCAACCAGCGGGGGAGCAGTTCTTC.

The chain couples TRBV11-2 to TRBJ2-1; D may correspond to TRBD1 or TRBD2 (5 bases each). The V and J ends lost 4 bases and 3 bases respectively, with 13 bases between them. This CDR3 is built from 15 residues. Germline CDR1 and CDR2: SGHAT and FQNNGV. The chain's CDR3 is CASSSRDGRYNEQFF. The DNA of the CDR3 is TGTGCCAGCAGCTCCCGGGACGGACGCTACAATGAGCAGTTCTTC.